This is a list of T cell receptor beta chains from one sample in a study of CD8+ T cells in alopecia areata. Profiled with immunoSEQ multiplex PCR; TCRdb holds only in-frame clones, not every one. Of some 200,000 clones listed, approximately 60% were seen once; the top ten hold 3% to 3.5%. Specimen: CD4+ T cells sorted from blood, collected at week 4, from a patient treated with tofacitinib. The receptors were gathered from a human donor with alopecia areata. CDR3s include the opening cysteine and the closing phenylalanine or tryptophan.

CDR3 length | V gene | CDR3 protein
12 | TRBV7-8 | CASSLGDGEQFF
17 | TRBV28 | CASSSSRGEADIGGYTF
15 | TRBV7-3 | CASSSSGGAANEQFF
12 | TRBV29-1 | CSAVTGGETQYF
15 | TRBV2 | CASTREGVAKNIQYF
16 | TRBV9 | CASSVGTGPLSYEQYF
15 | TRBV27 | CASSWTGGATGELFF
14 | TRBV25-1 | CASSETTGRNEQFF
19 | TRBV4-1 | CASSQDRPPRSSGANVLTF
16 | TRBV27 | CASSLRTFKSTDTQYF
15 | TRBV15 | CATSRDRAGANVLTF
15 | TRBV7-2 | CASSIRTSGNYEQYF
18 | TRBV19 | CASSIPVTWAEDTGELFF
17 | TRBV28 | CASSSSPGTGVNTEAFF
13 | TRBV29-1 | CSVNEGAGDEQFF
13 | TRBV4-2 | CASSRQDNSPLHF
19 | TRBV28 | CASSTSGPGHTLAKNIQYF
14 | TRBV25-1 | CASSSLGGNSPLHF
16 | TRBV30 | CAWKGSSGGSYNEQFF
17 | TRBV30 | CAWSVNYGRKLNQPQHF
13 | TRBV11-1 | CASTLGLDSPLHF
12 | TRBV29-1 | CSAVGGQAEAFF
17 | TRBV30 | CAWSVRLEGYSNQPQHF
15 | TRBV30 | CAWSVLAWSSYEQYF
16 | TRBV10-3 | CAISERAGGSTDTQYF
13 | TRBV27 | CASSFAGNTEAFF
12 | TRBV6-5 | CASSRQPYEQYF
14 | TRBV29-1 | CSVRGRQAKNIQYF
16 | TRBV30 | CAWSPSRADLGEKLFF
13 | TRBV2 | CASTLTGQGAEFF
12 | TRBV6-5 | CASSRGNTEAFF
16 | TRBV5-6 | CASSLSATAIQETQYF
13 | TRBV7-2 | CASSLDRANEQFF
11 | TRBV29-1 | CSVEAPGEQFF
14 | TRBV18 | CASSLTSSTDTQYF
17 | TRBV30 | CAWSGFPTGTSLGGYTF
14 | TRBV29-1 | CSVGPGQGRHEQYF
11 | TRBV30 | CAWSKAAEQYF
14 | TRBV25-1 | CASSEWGHGTEAFF
15 | TRBV10-3 | CAISEFAIERAPLHF
14 | TRBV14 | CASSQGGGASEQYF
15 | TRBV5-6 | CASSYRVGNTGELFF
13 | TRBV30 | CAWSGANTGELFF
13 | TRBV5-4 | CASSLGSIDTQYF